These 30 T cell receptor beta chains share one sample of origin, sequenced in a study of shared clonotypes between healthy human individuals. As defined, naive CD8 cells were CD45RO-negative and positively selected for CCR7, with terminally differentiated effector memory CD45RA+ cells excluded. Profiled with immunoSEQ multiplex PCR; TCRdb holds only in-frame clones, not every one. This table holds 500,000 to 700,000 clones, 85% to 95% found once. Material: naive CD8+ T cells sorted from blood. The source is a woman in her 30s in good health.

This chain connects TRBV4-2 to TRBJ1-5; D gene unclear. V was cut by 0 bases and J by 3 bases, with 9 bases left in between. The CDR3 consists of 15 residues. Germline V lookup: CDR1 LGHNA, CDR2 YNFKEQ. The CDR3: CASSQEVTNNQPQHF. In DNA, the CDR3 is TGTGCCAGCAGCCAAGAAGTGACAAACAATCAGCCCCAGCATTTT.

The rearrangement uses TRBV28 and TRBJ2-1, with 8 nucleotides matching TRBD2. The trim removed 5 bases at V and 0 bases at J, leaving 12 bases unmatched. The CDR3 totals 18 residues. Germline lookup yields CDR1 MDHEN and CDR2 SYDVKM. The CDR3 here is CASSGGAPGGSSYNEQFF. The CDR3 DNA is TGTGCCAGCAGTGGCGGGGCTCCGGGGGGGAGCTCCTACAATGAGCAGTTCTTC.

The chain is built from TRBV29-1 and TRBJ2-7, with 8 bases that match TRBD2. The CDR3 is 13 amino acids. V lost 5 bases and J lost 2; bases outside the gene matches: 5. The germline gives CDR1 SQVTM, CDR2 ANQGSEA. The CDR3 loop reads CSVIRGGTYEQYF. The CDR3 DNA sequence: TGCAGCGTTATTCGGGGGGGGACCTACGAGCAGTACTTC.

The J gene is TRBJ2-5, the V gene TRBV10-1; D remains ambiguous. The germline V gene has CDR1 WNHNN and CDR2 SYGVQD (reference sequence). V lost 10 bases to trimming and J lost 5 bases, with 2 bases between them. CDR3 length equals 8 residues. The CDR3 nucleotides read TGCGCCACCGAGACCCAGTACTTC. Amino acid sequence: CATETQYF.

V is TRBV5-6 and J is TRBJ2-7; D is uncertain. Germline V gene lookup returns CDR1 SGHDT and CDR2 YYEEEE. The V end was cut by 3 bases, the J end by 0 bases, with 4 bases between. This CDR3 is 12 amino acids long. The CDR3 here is CASSSISYEQYF. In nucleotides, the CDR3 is TGTGCCAGCAGCTCGATCTCCTACGAGCAGTACTTC.

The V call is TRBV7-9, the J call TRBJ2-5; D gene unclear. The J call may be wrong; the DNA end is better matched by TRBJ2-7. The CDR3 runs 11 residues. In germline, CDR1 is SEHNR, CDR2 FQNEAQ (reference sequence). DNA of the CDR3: TGTGCCAGCAGTTTCAGCTACGAGCAGTACTTC. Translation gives CASSFSYEQYF.

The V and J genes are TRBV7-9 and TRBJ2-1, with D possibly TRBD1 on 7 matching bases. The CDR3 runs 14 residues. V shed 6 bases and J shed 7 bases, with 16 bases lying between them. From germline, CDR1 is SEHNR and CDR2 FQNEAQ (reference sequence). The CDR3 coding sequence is TGTGCCAGCAGAATTCCAGGGGGGATAAATGAGCAGTTCTTC. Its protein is CASRIPGGINEQFF.

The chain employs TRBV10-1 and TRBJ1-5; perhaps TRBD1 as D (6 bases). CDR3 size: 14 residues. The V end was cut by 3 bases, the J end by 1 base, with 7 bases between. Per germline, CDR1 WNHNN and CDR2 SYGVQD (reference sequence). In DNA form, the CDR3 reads TGCGCCAGCAGTGAACAGGGAAGCAATCAGCCCCAGCATTTT. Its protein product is CASSEQGSNQPQHF.

This CDR3 reads CASSQDPERSSYEQYF. The CDR3 DNA reads as TGCGCCAGCAGCCAAGATCCAGAAAGGAGCTCCTACGAGCAGTACTTC. This rearrangement joins TRBV4-1 to TRBJ2-7; unclear D gene. The germline V gene encodes CDR1 MGHRA and CDR2 YSYEKL. The CDR3 is 16 residues long. V gave up 0 bases and J gave up 0 bases, with 12 bases separating them.

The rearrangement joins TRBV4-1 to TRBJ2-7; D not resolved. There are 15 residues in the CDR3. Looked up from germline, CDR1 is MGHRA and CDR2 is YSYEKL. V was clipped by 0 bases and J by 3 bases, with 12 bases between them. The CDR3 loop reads CASSQDPWALYEQYF. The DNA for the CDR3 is TGCGCCAGCAGCCAAGATCCCTGGGCCCTCTACGAGCAGTACTTC.

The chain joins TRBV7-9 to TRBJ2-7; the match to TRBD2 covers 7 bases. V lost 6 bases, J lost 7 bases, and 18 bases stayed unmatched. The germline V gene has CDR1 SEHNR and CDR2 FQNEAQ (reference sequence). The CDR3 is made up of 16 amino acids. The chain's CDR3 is CASRPTWTRGVSEQYF. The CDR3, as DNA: TGTGCCAGCAGACCTACCTGGACTAGGGGCGTCTCGGAGCAGTACTTC. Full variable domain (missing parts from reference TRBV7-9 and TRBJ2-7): DTGVSQNPRHKITKRGQNVTFRCDPISEHNRLYWYRQTLGQGPEFLTYFQNEAQLEKSRLLSDRFSAERPKGSFSTLEIQRTEQGDSAMYLCASRPTWTRGVSEQYFGPGTRLTVT.

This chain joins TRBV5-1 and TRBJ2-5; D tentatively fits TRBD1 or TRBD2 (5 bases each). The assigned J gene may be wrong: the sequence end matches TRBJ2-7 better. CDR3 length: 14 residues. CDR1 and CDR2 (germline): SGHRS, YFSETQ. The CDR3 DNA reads TGCGCCAGCAGCTTGCCGGGGCCTCGGGACGAGCAGTACTTC. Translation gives CASSLPGPRDEQYF.

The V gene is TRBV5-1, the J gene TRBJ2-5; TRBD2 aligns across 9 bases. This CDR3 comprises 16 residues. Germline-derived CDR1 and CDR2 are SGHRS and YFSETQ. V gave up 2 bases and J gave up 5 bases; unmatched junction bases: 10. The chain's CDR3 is CASSFTSGLAFETQYF. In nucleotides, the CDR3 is TGCGCCAGCAGCTTCACTAGCGGGTTGGCTTTTGAGACCCAGTACTTC.

The CDR3 DNA follows: TGTGCCAGCAGCGTAGGCCTGGACAGACAAGAGACCCAGTACTTC. This encodes CASSVGLDRQETQYF. This chain connects TRBV9 to TRBJ2-5; the D gene is possibly TRBD1 (6 bases). Deletions cut 0 bases from V and 2 bases from J, with 11 bases between. The CDR3 runs 15 residues. The germline V gene has CDR1 SGDLS and CDR2 YYNGEE.

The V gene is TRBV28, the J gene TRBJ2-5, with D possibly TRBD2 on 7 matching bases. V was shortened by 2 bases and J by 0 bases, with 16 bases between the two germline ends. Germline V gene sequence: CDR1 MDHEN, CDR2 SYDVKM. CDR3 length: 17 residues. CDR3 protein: CASSLKGGSENQETQYF. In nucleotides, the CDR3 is TGTGCCAGCAGTTTAAAGGGGGGGTCTGAAAACCAAGAGACCCAGTACTTC.

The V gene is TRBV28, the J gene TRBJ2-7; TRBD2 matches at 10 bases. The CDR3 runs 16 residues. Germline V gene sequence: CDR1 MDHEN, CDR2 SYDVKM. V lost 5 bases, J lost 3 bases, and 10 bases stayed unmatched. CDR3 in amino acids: CASSPWTSGMGYEQYF. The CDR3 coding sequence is TGTGCCAGCAGTCCTTGGACTAGCGGTATGGGCTACGAGCAGTACTTC.

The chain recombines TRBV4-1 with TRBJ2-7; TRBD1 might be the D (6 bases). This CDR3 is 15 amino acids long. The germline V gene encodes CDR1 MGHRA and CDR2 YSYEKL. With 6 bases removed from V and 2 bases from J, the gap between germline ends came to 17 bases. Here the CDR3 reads CASRTNHREAYEQYF. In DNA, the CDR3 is TGCGCCAGCAGGACGAACCACAGGGAAGCCTACGAGCAGTACTTC.

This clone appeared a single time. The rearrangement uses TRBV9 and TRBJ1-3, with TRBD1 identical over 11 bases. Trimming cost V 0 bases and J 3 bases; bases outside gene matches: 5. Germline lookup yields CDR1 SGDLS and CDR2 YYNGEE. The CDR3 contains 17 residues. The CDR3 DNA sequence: TGTGCCAGCAGCGTAGATGGACAGGGGGCATTTGGAAACACCATATATTTT. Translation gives CASSVDGQGAFGNTIYF.

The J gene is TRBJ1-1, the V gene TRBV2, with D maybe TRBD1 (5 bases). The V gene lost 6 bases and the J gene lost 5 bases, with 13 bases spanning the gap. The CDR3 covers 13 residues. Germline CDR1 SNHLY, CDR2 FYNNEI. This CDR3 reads CASSRGGGTEAFF. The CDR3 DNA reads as TGTGCCAGCAGCCGTGGGGGGGGGACTGAAGCTTTCTTT. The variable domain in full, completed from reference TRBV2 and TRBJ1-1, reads EPEVTQTPSHQVTQMGQEVILRCVPISNHLYFYWYRQILGQKVEFLVSFYNNEISEKSEIFDDQFSVERPDGSNFTLKIRSTKLEDSAMYFCASSRGGGTEAFFGQGTRLTVV.

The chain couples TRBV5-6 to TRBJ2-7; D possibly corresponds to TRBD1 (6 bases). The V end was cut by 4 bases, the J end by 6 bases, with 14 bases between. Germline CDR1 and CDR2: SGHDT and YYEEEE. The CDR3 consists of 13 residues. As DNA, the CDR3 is TGTGCCAGCAGCCCAGGGATAGGGGGCGAGCAGTACTTC. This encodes CASSPGIGGEQYF.

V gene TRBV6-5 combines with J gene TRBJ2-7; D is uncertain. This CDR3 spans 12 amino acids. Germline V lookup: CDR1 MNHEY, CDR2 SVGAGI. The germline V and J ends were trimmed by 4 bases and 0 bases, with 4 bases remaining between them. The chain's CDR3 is CASSSNSYEQYF. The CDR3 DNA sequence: TGTGCCAGCAGTTCCAACTCCTACGAGCAGTACTTC.

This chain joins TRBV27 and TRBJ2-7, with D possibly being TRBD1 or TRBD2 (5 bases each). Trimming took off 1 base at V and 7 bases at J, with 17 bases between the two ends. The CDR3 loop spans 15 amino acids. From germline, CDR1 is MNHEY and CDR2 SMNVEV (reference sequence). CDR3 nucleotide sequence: TGTGCCAGCAGTTTATTAAGGGGTGGGCCGGGGGAGCAGTACTTC. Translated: CASSLLRGGPGEQYF.

CDR3 sequence: CASSLVVANEQYF. CDR3 sequence (DNA): TGTGCCAGCAGTTTAGTGGTTGCGAACGAGCAGTACTTC. The V gene is TRBV28, the J gene TRBJ2-7, with D uncertain. CDR1 and CDR2 from the germline V gene are MDHEN and SYDVKM. Trimming took off 2 bases at V and 5 bases at J, with 10 bases between the two ends. The CDR3 consists of 13 residues.

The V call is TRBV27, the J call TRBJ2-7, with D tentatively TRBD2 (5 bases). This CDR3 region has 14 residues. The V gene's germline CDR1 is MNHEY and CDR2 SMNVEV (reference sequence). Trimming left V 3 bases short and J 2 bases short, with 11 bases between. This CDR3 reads CASSLASLPYEQYF. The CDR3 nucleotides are TGTGCCAGCAGTTTGGCTAGCCTCCCCTACGAGCAGTACTTC.

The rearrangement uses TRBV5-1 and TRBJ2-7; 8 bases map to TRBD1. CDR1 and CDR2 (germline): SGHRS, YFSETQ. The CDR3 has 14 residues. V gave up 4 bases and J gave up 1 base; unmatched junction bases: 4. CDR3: CASSPDRVSYEQYF. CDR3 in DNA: TGCGCCAGCAGCCCGGACAGGGTGTCCTACGAGCAGTACTTC.

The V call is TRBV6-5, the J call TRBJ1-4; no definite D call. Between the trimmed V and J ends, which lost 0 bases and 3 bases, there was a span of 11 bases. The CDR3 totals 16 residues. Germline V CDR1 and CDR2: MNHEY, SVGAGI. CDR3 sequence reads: CASSYSEQEANEKLFF. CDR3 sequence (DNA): TGTGCCAGCAGTTACTCCGAGCAGGAGGCTAATGAAAAACTGTTTTTT.

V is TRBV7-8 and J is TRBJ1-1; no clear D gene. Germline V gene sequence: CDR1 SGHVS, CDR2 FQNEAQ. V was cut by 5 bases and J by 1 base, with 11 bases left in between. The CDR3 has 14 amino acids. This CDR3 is CASSAPEGNTEAFF. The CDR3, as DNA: TGTGCCAGCAGCGCACCGGAAGGGAACACTGAAGCTTTCTTT.

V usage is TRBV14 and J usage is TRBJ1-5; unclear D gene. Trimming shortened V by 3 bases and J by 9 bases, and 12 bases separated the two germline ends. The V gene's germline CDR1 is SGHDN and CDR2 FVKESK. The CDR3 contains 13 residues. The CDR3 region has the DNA TGTGCCAGCAGCCAGGGCCCGGGAGGGCCCCAGCATTTT. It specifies CASSQGPGGPQHF.

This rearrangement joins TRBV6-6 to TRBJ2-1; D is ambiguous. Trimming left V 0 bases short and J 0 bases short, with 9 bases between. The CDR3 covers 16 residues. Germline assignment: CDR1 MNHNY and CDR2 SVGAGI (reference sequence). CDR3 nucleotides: TGTGCCAGCAGTTACTCGGACGTATACTCCTACAATGAGCAGTTCTTC. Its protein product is CASSYSDVYSYNEQFF.

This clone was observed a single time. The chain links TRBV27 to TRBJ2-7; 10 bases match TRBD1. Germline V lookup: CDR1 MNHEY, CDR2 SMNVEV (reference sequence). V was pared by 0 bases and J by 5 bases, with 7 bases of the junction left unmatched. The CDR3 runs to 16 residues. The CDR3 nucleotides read TGTGCCAGCAGTTTATCCCCCGGGACAGGGGAACACGAGCAGTACTTC. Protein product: CASSLSPGTGEHEQYF.